One and the same sample provided the 9 T cell receptor beta chains below, sequenced in a study of OX40 agonist ivuxolimab in advanced cancers. Clones were read by immunoSEQ multiplex PCR, and TCRdb kept only the in-frame ones, dropping some. The data show more than 80,000 clones, 75% to 95% seen once. The input for sequencing was CD4+ or CD8+ T cells sorted from blood, taken in a trial of the OX40 agonist ivuxolimab. Source of these receptors: an adult with an advanced solid tumor such as melanoma, head and neck, liver or kidney cancer.

The chain links TRBV9 to TRBJ2-5, with D hard to call. Trimming pared 4 bases from V and 2 bases from J, leaving 15 bases between. The CDR3 has 15 amino acids. CDR1 and CDR2 (germline): SGDLS, YYNGEE. The CDR3 DNA sequence: TGTGCCAGCAGCTTAACAAGCCTCACACAAGAGACCCAGTACTTC. It yields the protein CASSLTSLTQETQYF.

This clone was counted between two and nine times. The chain joins TRBV19 to TRBJ1-1; D is unresolved. The germline V gene has CDR1 LNHDA and CDR2 SQIVND (reference sequence). The length of the CDR3 is 14 residues. The V and J ends lost 3 bases and 4 bases respectively, with 12 bases between them. Here the CDR3 DNA reads TGTGCCAGTAGTATCGACGCTGGGCCCACTGAAGCTTTCTTT. Its protein is CASSIDAGPTEAFF.

The chain employs TRBV6-4 and TRBJ1-2; D gene ambiguous. This CDR3 region has 13 residues. V was pared by 6 bases and J by 6 bases, with 14 bases between. Germline V CDR1 and CDR2: MRHNA, SNTAGT. As DNA, the CDR3 is TGTGCCAGCAGGGGCGCCCTAAACGATGGCTACACCTTC. Protein product: CASRGALNDGYTF.

The chain recombines TRBV11-2 with TRBJ2-3; the match to TRBD2 covers 12 bases. The CDR3 has 16 amino acids. Germline V gene lookup returns CDR1 SGHAT and CDR2 FQNNGV. With V trimmed by 3 bases and J by 3 bases, 4 bases remained unmatched. CDR3 residues: CASSFLGLAGTDTQYF. The CDR3 region has the DNA TGTGCCAGCAGCTTTCTAGGACTAGCGGGAACAGATACGCAGTATTTT.

This clone has only a few counts. CDR3 sequence: CASSPLLVKGSTDTQYF. CDR3 in DNA: TGTGCCAGCTCACCACTATTGGTAAAGGGGAGCACAGATACGCAGTATTTT. The rearrangement links TRBV18 to TRBJ2-3; D may be TRBD1 (5 bases). The CDR3 is 17 amino acids. V lost 1 base and J lost 0, with 14 bases in between. Germline V gene sequence: CDR1 KGHSH, CDR2 LQKENI.

The chain links TRBV6-5 to TRBJ2-7; D tentatively fits TRBD1 or TRBD2 (5 bases each). Trimming removed 6 bases from V and 2 bases from J, with 14 bases in between. The CDR3 runs 14 residues. The V gene's germline CDR1 is MNHEY and CDR2 SVGAGI. Here the CDR3 reads CASRPGTGPYEQYF. CDR3 DNA sequence: TGTGCCAGCAGACCTGGGACGGGACCCTACGAGCAGTACTTC.

The genes are TRBV9 and TRBJ1-6; D gene unclear. CDR3 size: 14 residues. The germline CDR1 and CDR2 sequences are SGDLS and YYNGEE. Trimming cost V 4 bases and J 8 bases, with 13 bases left between them. In nucleotides, the CDR3 is TGTGCCAGCAGCCCGACGGACGGGGATTCACCCCTCCACTTT. Translated: CASSPTDGDSPLHF.

V gene TRBV4-2 combines with J gene TRBJ2-2, with D perhaps matching TRBD2 (5 bases). V lost 0 bases, J lost 3 bases, and 14 bases lay in between. Germline V CDR1 and CDR2: LGHNA, YNFKEQ. The CDR3 consists of 17 residues. The CDR3 spells CASSQDSGRRDTGELFF. The CDR3 DNA sequence: TGTGCCAGCAGCCAAGATTCCGGCAGGCGGGACACCGGGGAGCTGTTTTTT.

The chain links TRBV7-8 to TRBJ1-4; D may be TRBD1 (5 bases). This CDR3 is 16 amino acids long. CDR1 and CDR2 (germline): SGHVS, FQNEAQ. The V and J ends lost 5 bases and 3 bases respectively, with 16 bases between them. CDR3 protein: CASSQFSGTANEKLFF. CDR3 coding DNA: TGTGCCAGCAGCCAATTTTCCGGGACGGCTAATGAAAAACTGTTTTTT. Drawing the rest from reference TRBV7-8 and TRBJ1-4, the complete variable domain is GAGVSQSPRYKVAKRGQDVALRCDPISGHVSLFWYQQALGQGPEFLTYFQNEAQLDKSGLPSDRFFAERPEGSVSTLKIQRTQQEDSAVYLCASSQFSGTANEKLFFGSGTQLSVL.